The sequence of this T cell receptor (beta chain) was determined in a study of PD-L1 blockade in urothelial cancer. Looking at the study overall: Analysis of blood occurred 3 weeks (second dose) and 6 weeks after treatment start. T cells numbered a median of about 150,000 in the blood samples.

V was clipped by 3 bases and J by 9 bases; unmatched bases: 3. Germline assignment: CDR1 SGHAT and CDR2 FQNNGV. This CDR3 has 13 residues. Comments on this clone: Its antigen remains unknown.

Noted time point: pretreatment peripheral blood. Findings and limits, study-wide: By 3 weeks, tumor-associated blood clones had expanded more in durable-benefit patients.

Assay used: immunoSEQ multiplex PCR; TCRdb lists only in-frame clones, some missing. The sample records almost 50,000 clones, about 86% being singletons. The TCR was taken from a man in his sixties or seventies with urothelial cancer. V is TRBV11-2 and J is TRBJ2-1, with TRBD1 identical over 9 bases. The specimen was PBMCs, collected around atezolizumab (anti-PD-L1) treatment. CDR3 amino acids: CASSLTGGSEQFF. The CDR3 DNA sequence: TGTGCCAGCAGCTTGACAGGGGGGAGTGAGCAGTTCTTC.